One and the same sample provided the 30 T cell receptor beta chains below, sequenced in a study of T-cell reconstitution after alpha-beta-depleted transplantation in children. Library preparation (for TCRbeta) was performed with unique molecular identifiers. MiXCR, applied by TCRdb to the PCR reads, yields one record per CDR3 protein. The sample lists some 300,000 distinct CDR3 sequences, roughly a tenth occurring once. The sequencing used PBMCs, collected before TCRalphabeta/CD19-depleted stem cell transplant. All receptors derive from a boy younger than two with acute myeloid leukemia, due to receive a stem cell transplant.

This clonotype was picked up many times. This sequence joins TRBV3-1 and TRBJ2-3; 13 bases map to TRBD2. The ends lost 3 bases at V and 2 bases at J; junction bases unmatched: 2. This CDR3 comprises 16 residues. Germline CDR1 is LGHDT and CDR2 is YNNKEL (reference sequence). CDR3 DNA: TGTGCCAGCAGCCAGGGACTAGCGGGGTACACAGATACGCAGTATTTT. Protein: CASSQGLAGYTDTQYF.

This clonotype has a count of ten or more. The J gene is TRBJ2-1, the V gene TRBV11-1; weak D call: TRBD2 (5 bases). The V end lost 0 bases, the J end lost 10 bases, and 10 bases lay between the germline ends. This CDR3 is built from 13 residues. Germline V gives CDR1 SGHAT, CDR2 FQDESV (reference sequence). The CDR3 DNA reads as TGTGCCAGCAGCTTAGCGGGGAGAGGGGAGCAGTTCTTC. Its protein is CASSLAGRGEQFF.

Ten or more counts support this clonotype. The chain is built from TRBV4-3 and TRBJ1-6, with 7 bases that match TRBD1. CDR1 and CDR2 from the germline V gene are LGHNA and YSLEER. The CDR3 covers 16 residues. V shed 2 bases and J 6 bases; nucleotides not matched to a gene: 7. CDR3 region: CASSQHPGQINSPLHF. As DNA, the CDR3 is TGCGCCAGCAGCCAACACCCGGGACAGATTAATTCACCCCTCCACTTT.

This clonotype was seen repeatedly, ten times or more. The chain recombines TRBV4-2 with TRBJ1-5, with D perhaps matching TRBD1 (5 bases). Germline values: CDR1 LGHNA, CDR2 YNFKEQ. This CDR3 is built from 19 residues. The ends were cut back, 4 bases at V and 0 bases at J, with 22 bases in the middle. In nucleotides, the CDR3 is TGTGCCAGCAGCCTGGAGTTGGGGCAGGTGACGTATAGCAATCAGCCCCAGCATTTT. It is translated as CASSLELGQVTYSNQPQHF.

This clonotype was counted ten times or more. V gene TRBV7-3 combines with J gene TRBJ2-3; D is unclear. The germline V gene encodes CDR1 SGHTA and CDR2 FQGTGA. The CDR3 is 14 amino acids. V gave up 3 bases and J gave up 2 bases, with 9 bases separating them. CDR3 protein: CASSLSAYTDTQYF. DNA for the CDR3: TGTGCCAGCAGCTTGAGCGCCTACACAGATACGCAGTATTTT.

This clonotype was recorded many times. The J gene is TRBJ2-5, the V gene TRBV29-1; 8 positions agree with TRBD2. This CDR3 contains 13 residues. Germline V gene sequence: CDR1 SQVTM, CDR2 ANQGSEA. After removal of 5 bases from V and 5 bases from J, the junction contained 7 bases not matched to a gene. CDR3 sequence: CSVPRAGVETQYF. CDR3 nucleotide sequence: TGCAGCGTTCCAAGAGCGGGAGTGGAGACCCAGTACTTC.

This clonotype was seen repeatedly, ten times or more. The chain is built from TRBV5-1 and TRBJ2-4; no definite D call. Germline V lookup: CDR1 SGHRS, CDR2 YFSETQ. V was clipped by 0 bases and J by 15 bases, with 31 bases between them. The CDR3 has 18 amino acids. CDR3 bases: TGCGCCAGCAGCTTGGTCCCCCACACAACGGAAGGCCTGATAAATCGGTACTTC. Translated, it gives CASSLVPHTTEGLINRYF.

This clonotype has more than one count but fewer than ten. The genes are TRBV5-1 and TRBJ1-2; D not certain. Deletions cut 1 base from V and 0 bases from J, with 7 bases between. Germline loops: CDR1 SGHRS, CDR2 YFSETQ. This CDR3 contains 14 residues. CDR3 sequence (DNA): TGCGCCAGCAGCTTGCAAGATTCTAACTATGGCTACACCTTC. Its protein is CASSLQDSNYGYTF.

This clonotype was seen many times. The chain carries TRBV27 and TRBJ2-1; 11 bases agree with TRBD2. Trimming at V came to 3 bases and at J to 8 bases, leaving 12 bases not matched to a gene. In germline, CDR1 is MNHEY, CDR2 SMNVEV (reference sequence). The CDR3 is made up of 17 amino acids. The CDR3 coding sequence is TGTGCCAGCAGTTTGAATTGGAGACTAGCGGGATGGGATGAGCAGTTCTTC. Its protein is CASSLNWRLAGWDEQFF.

This clonotype was detected ten times or more. This chain uses TRBV7-7 with TRBJ2-5; 14 bases are a match to TRBD2. Germline lookup yields CDR1 SSHAT and CDR2 FNYEAQ (reference sequence). The CDR3 contains 17 residues. With 4 bases clipped from V and 4 bases from J, the junction kept 8 bases outside the gene matches. CDR3 sequence reads: CASSSGTSGSGRETQYF. In nucleotides, the CDR3 is TGTGCCAGCAGCTCTGGGACTAGCGGGAGTGGGAGAGAGACCCAGTACTTC. The variable domain in full, completed from reference TRBV7-7 and TRBJ2-5, reads GAGVSQSPRYKVTKRGQDVTLRCDPISSHATLYWYQQALGQGPEFLTYFNYEAQPDKSGLPSDRFSAERPEGSISTLTIQRTEQRDSAMYRCASSSGTSGSGRETQYFGPGTRLLVL.

This clonotype was detected only a few times. The chain combines TRBV28 with TRBJ1-1; D perhaps matches TRBD1 (6 bases). CDR1 and CDR2 from the germline V gene are MDHEN and SYDVKM. Trimming pared 5 bases from V and 10 bases from J, leaving 17 bases between. There are 13 residues in the CDR3. For the CDR3, the DNA is TGTGCCAGCAGTCATGAGTCGAGGGGGACAGCTTTCTTT. Its translation is CASSHESRGTAFF.

This clonotype has at least ten counts. The chain links TRBV28 to TRBJ2-3; 11 positions match TRBD2. V dropped 6 bases and J dropped 6; count of bases not matched to a gene: 8. From germline, CDR1 is MDHEN and CDR2 SYDVKM. This CDR3 is built from 15 residues. Written as DNA, the CDR3 is TGTGCCAGCAGGCGATCTAGCGGGAGGAGGGATACGCAGTATTTT. Its protein product is CASRRSSGRRDTQYF.

The sample holds many counts of this clonotype. The chain employs TRBV25-1 and TRBJ1-4; D is ambiguous. CDR3 length: 16 amino acids. V was clipped by 2 bases and J by 0 bases, with 10 bases between them. Germline CDR1 reads MGHDK; CDR2 reads SYGVNS. The CDR3 is CASSETVGATNEKLFF. For the CDR3, the DNA is TGTGCCAGCAGTGAAACTGTGGGAGCAACTAATGAAAAACTGTTTTTT. The full variable domain, rest sourced from reference TRBV25-1 and TRBJ1-4, is EADIYQTPRYLVIGTGKKITLECSQTMGHDKMYWYQQDPGMELHLIHYSYGVNSTEKGDLSSESTVSRIRTEHFPLTLESARPSHTSQYLCASSETVGATNEKLFFGSGTQLSVL.

This clonotype was recorded at least ten times. The V call is TRBV5-1, the J call TRBJ2-7, with D possibly being TRBD1 or TRBD2 (6 bases each). This CDR3 has 16 residues. The V gene's germline CDR1 is SGHRS and CDR2 YFSETQ. V lost 0 bases and J lost 6, with 19 bases in between. The CDR3 sequence is CASSLAGGARPVEQYF. DNA for the CDR3: TGCGCCAGCAGCTTGGCCGGGGGCGCACGGCCCGTCGAGCAGTACTTC.

This clonotype was found many times. The J gene is TRBJ2-7, the V gene TRBV28; D perhaps matches TRBD1 (5 bases). The V end was cut by 3 bases, the J end by 4 bases, with 13 bases between. Germline loops: CDR1 MDHEN, CDR2 SYDVKM. The CDR3 extends over 14 amino acids. As DNA, the CDR3 is TGTGCCAGCAGTTTGGCGAGATCAGGGTACGAGCAGTACTTC. Translating gives CASSLARSGYEQYF.

This clonotype was picked up many times. The V call is TRBV9, the J call TRBJ2-1; TRBD2 aligns across 10 bases. The V gene end was trimmed by 0 bases and the J gene end by 8 bases; junction bases not matched to a gene: 11. Germline lookup yields CDR1 SGDLS and CDR2 YYNGEE. This CDR3 is built from 17 residues. CDR3 nucleotide sequence: TGTGCCAGCAGCGTAGGGCTAGCGGGGGTGACCTTCCATGAGCAGTTCTTC. Translation gives CASSVGLAGVTFHEQFF. The full variable domain, with the rest looked up from reference TRBV9 and TRBJ2-1, is DSGVTQTPKHLITATGQRVTLRCSPRSGDLSVYWYQQSLDQGLQFLIQYYNGEERAKGNILERFSAQQFPDLHSELNLSSLELGDSALYFCASSVGLAGVTFHEQFFGPGTRLTVL.

The rearrangement uses TRBV15 and TRBJ2-5, with D possibly TRBD2 on 6 matching bases. This CDR3 has 15 residues. The germline CDR1 and CDR2 sequences are LNHNV and YYDKDF (reference sequence). V lost 0 bases, J lost 5 bases, and 13 bases lay in between. The CDR3 protein is CATSREGGGAETQYF. CDR3 in DNA: TGTGCCACCAGCAGAGAGGGCGGCGGGGCCGAGACCCAGTACTTC.

This clonotype was seen many times. V gene TRBV7-2 combines with J gene TRBJ1-5; D is ambiguous. Germline-derived CDR1 and CDR2 are SGHTA and FQGNSA. Trimming removed 5 bases from V and 2 bases from J, with 10 bases in between. This CDR3 contains 14 residues. DNA for the CDR3: TGTGCCAGCAGCCTCACGGTGGGCAATCAGCCCCAGCATTTT. This encodes CASSLTVGNQPQHF.

The table lists this clonotype with many counts. J is TRBJ2-2 and V is TRBV5-1, with 7 bases fitting TRBD1. The trim removed 5 bases at V and 7 bases at J, leaving 5 bases unmatched. The CDR3 runs to 13 residues. From germline, CDR1 is SGHRS and CDR2 YFSETQ. DNA of the CDR3: TGCGCCAGCAGTTGGACAGGTGGCGGGGAGCTGTTTTTT. Its protein product is CASSWTGGGELFF.

In its sample, this clonotype was seen many times. The V and J genes are TRBV7-3 and TRBJ2-5; 9 bases fit TRBD2. CDR3 length: 16 residues. The junction had 9 bases not matched to a gene; V was cut back by 5 bases and J by 2 bases. The V gene's germline CDR1 is SGHTA and CDR2 FQGTGA. This CDR3 is CASSVGSSGVQETQYF. For the CDR3, the DNA is TGTGCCAGCAGCGTAGGGTCTAGCGGGGTACAAGAGACCCAGTACTTC.

A word on this clonotype: Given a much more abundant clone one base away, this may be a read error. The J gene is TRBJ1-5, the V gene TRBV20-1; a possible D gene is TRBD1 (5 bases). This CDR3 has 15 residues. Trimming took 1 base from V and 3 from J, leaving 13 bases between them. The germline V gene encodes CDR1 DFQATT and CDR2 SNEGSKA (reference sequence). The CDR3 reads CSARGLGRANQPQHF. For the CDR3, the DNA is TGCAGTGCTAGAGGTCTCGGCAGGGCCAATCAGCCCCAGCATTTT.

This clonotype has ten or more counts. The J gene is TRBJ2-1, the V gene TRBV2, with no clear D. Between the trimmed V and J ends, which lost 4 bases and 0 bases, there was a span of 10 bases. CDR1 is SNHLY and CDR2 is FYNNEI in the germline V gene. CDR3 size: 15 residues. The CDR3 here is CASSVTPSSYNEQFF. The CDR3 DNA follows: TGTGCCAGCAGTGTGACTCCAAGCTCCTACAATGAGCAGTTCTTC.

This clonotype showed up just a few times. The chain recombines TRBV14 with TRBJ2-5; D may be TRBD1 (7 bases). Germline CDR1 SGHDN, CDR2 FVKESK. V was trimmed by 11 bases and J by 4 bases, leaving 11 bases between them. This CDR3 has 11 residues. In nucleotides, the CDR3 is TGTGCCGGAGGGGGCGGAGAGACCCAGTACTTC. Translated, it gives CAGGGGETQYF.

This clonotype was counted a few times. The V gene is TRBV5-1, the J gene TRBJ2-2; no firm D call. Trimming pared 0 bases from V and 2 bases from J, leaving 14 bases between. Germline V gene lookup returns CDR1 SGHRS and CDR2 YFSETQ. This CDR3 region has 17 residues. DNA of the CDR3: TGCGCCAGCAGCTTGGAAGTCACAGCGCTCAACACCGGGGAGCTGTTTTTT. Translating it yields CASSLEVTALNTGELFF.

This clonotype was picked up many times. The chain joins TRBV11-3 to TRBJ2-7; 10 bases are shared with TRBD1. Losses at the gene ends were 2 bases for V and 5 bases for J; bases not matched to a gene: 6. Germline lookup yields CDR1 SGHNT and CDR2 YENEEA. The CDR3 length is 15 residues. The CDR3 nucleotides read TGTGCCAGCAGCTTAAGGCCGGGACAGGGGAACGAGCAGTACTTC. Protein: CASSLRPGQGNEQYF.

This clonotype was found many times. The V and J genes are TRBV20-1 and TRBJ2-7, with a weak D call TRBD2 (6 bases). The CDR3 runs to 14 residues. Germline lookup yields CDR1 DFQATT and CDR2 SNEGSKA (reference sequence). CDR3 protein: CSGFLAPTRSEQYF. The CDR3 DNA reads as TGCAGCGGATTTCTAGCGCCCACAAGGTCGGAGCAGTACTTC.

This clonotype was detected ten times or more. This chain uses TRBV4-2 with TRBJ2-4, with 7 bases matching TRBD2. This CDR3 is 15 amino acids long. V lost 1 base to trimming and J lost 5 bases; unmatched junction nucleotides: 5. The germline gives CDR1 LGHNA, CDR2 YNFKEQ. The CDR3 DNA reads as TGTGCCAGCAGCCAAGTCTCAGGGAGGGAAAACATTCAGTACTTC. It yields the protein CASSQVSGRENIQYF.

The genes are TRBV9 and TRBJ1-6; D unresolved. Trimming cost V 0 bases and J 3 bases, with 13 bases left between them. The CDR3 contains 17 residues. The germline gives CDR1 SGDLS, CDR2 YYNGEE. DNA of the CDR3: TGTGCCAGCAGCGTAGGTGTCCAGAAAAGCTATAATTCACCCCTCCACTTT. Translation gives CASSVGVQKSYNSPLHF. Looking up the rest from reference TRBV9 and TRBJ1-6 gives the full variable domain: DSGVTQTPKHLITATGQRVTLRCSPRSGDLSVYWYQQSLDQGLQFLIQYYNGEERAKGNILERFSAQQFPDLHSELNLSSLELGDSALYFCASSVGVQKSYNSPLHFGNGTRLTVT.

This clonotype was seen ten or more times. The V gene is TRBV5-1, the J gene TRBJ2-2; D gene ambiguous. The germline V gene has CDR1 SGHRS and CDR2 YFSETQ. V was shortened by 0 bases and J by 8 bases, with 8 bases between the two germline ends. The CDR3 covers 13 residues. This chain's CDR3 is CASSLDVAGELFF. CDR3 bases: TGCGCCAGCAGCTTGGATGTAGCTGGGGAGCTGTTTTTT.

About this clonotype itself: A much larger clone lies a single base off, so this may be a read error. V and J are TRBV7-6 and TRBJ2-7; possible D gene TRBD2, 6 bases. CDR3 length: 15 amino acids. CDR1 and CDR2 (germline): SGHVS, FNYEAQ. CDR3 DNA: TGTGCCAGCAGCTTAGCTGTTGGGGGAGGTATGGAGCGGTACTTC. Translation: CASSLAVGGGMERYF.